Listed below are T cell receptor beta chains from one sample, sequenced in a study of OX40 agonist ivuxolimab in advanced cancers. The repertoire was sequenced with immunoSEQ multiplex PCR; TCRdb's copy has only in-frame clones and lacks some. The sample consists of more than 45,000 clones, about 88% of them appearing once. The specimen was CD4+ or CD8+ T cells sorted from blood, collected in a trial of the OX40 agonist ivuxolimab. Every receptor here comes from an adult with an advanced solid tumor such as melanoma, head and neck, liver or kidney cancer. Each CDR3 is given with its conserved first and last residue.

j_call v_call cdr3_length cdr3_aa
TRBJ2-1 TRBV27 15 CASSIGLAGWNEQFF
TRBJ2-1 TRBV9 12 CASSVFENEQFF
TRBJ2-1 TRBV15 14 CATTLRVSYNEQFF
TRBJ2-7 TRBV7-9 14 CASSRPGTSFEQYF
TRBJ2-5 TRBV4-3 15 CASSQDGDGWETQYF
TRBJ2-7 TRBV28 13 CASSPGLAGEQYF
TRBJ1-2 TRBV19 18 CASSTRLRTEYFNYGYTF
TRBJ2-1 TRBV7-2 12 CASSLGRNEQFF
TRBJ2-1 TRBV4-1 11 CASSGGVEQFF
TRBJ1-5 TRBV4-1 15 CASSQERGPPRPQHF
TRBJ2-5 TRBV9 16 CASSVGTSGGQETQYF
NA TRBV5-1 17 CASSLEGSRGGFHEQYF
TRBJ2-7 TRBV9 14 CASSPGGYSYEQYF
TRBJ2-1 TRBV2 15 CASSEWGRARNEQFF